This T cell receptor (beta chain) stems from a study of blood T cell repertoires in COVID-19 (dated by TCRdb to 2018 to 2020). In the study overall: Samples from collaborators originated in the United States, Italy and Spain and spanned both the acute and convalescent phases of COVID-19. The samples were drawn from two sources: the first 160 participants of the ongoing ImmuneRACE study, and over 1,000 subjects contributed by 6 global collaborators. The repertoires were released in a freely available public database meant as a resource for research on the immune response to SARS-CoV-2. A de-identified subject ID, COVID-19 status, age in years and sex were almost always included in the sample metadata. Where HLA class I and class II types were available, the types were taken from metadata supplied by the sample provider, not from assay-based typing. The material from the prospective study consisted of cDNA or gDNA derived from T cells, B-cell-depleted T cells, or PBMCs. Deeply sampled blood TCRbeta repertoires from subjects exposed to, actively infected with, or recovered from COVID-19 were included in the dataset.

From the germline V gene (reference sequence), CDR1 is LNHNV and CDR2 is YYDKDF. The germline ends are 9 bases apart after V is trimmed by 1 base and J by 10 bases. Including cysteine and phenylalanine, the CDR3 has 12 amino acids. Solely the CDR3 DNA is kept, with 36 bases framed from the first base. The collaborating institutions used their own protocols to collect whole blood in K2EDTA tubes. For TCRbeta analysis, collaborator samples were shipped as frozen whole blood, as isolated PBMCs, or as DNA extracted from either sample type. As concerns this clone: It has no known antigen specificity. Base qualities are not at hand, and no much larger clone is one base apart.

Results the study describes overall, beyond this receptor: The quantity of clinical and demographic metadata differed by source and by participant and was supplied without curation.

TCRbeta CDR3 regions were amplified from genomic DNA by means of the immunoSEQ Assay, a bias-controlled multiplex PCR. The study's own analysis went as follows. The number of nucleated cells in each sample was estimated by amplification of reference gene primers within the assay. Sequence reads were collapsed and filtered to measure the absolute abundance of every unique TCRbeta CDR3 rearrangement. For each sample, productive Simpson clonality was calculated as the square root of Simpson's diversity index over productive rearrangements. Sourced from immuneACCESS, this table was stored by TCRdb with only in-frame sequences that have V and J called. A share of the clones is absent; for the studies checked, an unresolved V gene accounts for under half, and the remainder has no known explanation. V, J and clone size reflect that table, while D and trimming were determined from the DNA. The sample yields about 140,000 clones; 76% were counted once. The ten largest clonotypes hold over 4% of the sample.

This chain joins TRBV15 to TRBJ2-3, with no confident D gene call. The sample taken for sequencing was peripheral blood. The receptor's source is a woman of 80 years or more with active or convalescent COVID-19. At the DNA level, the sequence is TGTGCCACCAGCAGAGGTGCTGAGTCGCAGTATTTT. This sequence encodes CATSRGAESQYF.